These 21 T cell receptor beta chains came from one sample sequenced in a study of OX40 agonist ivuxolimab in advanced cancers. The table came from immunoSEQ multiplex PCR; TCRdb's copy has only in-frame clones and leaves some out. The table lists approximately 62,000 clones, 92% of them singletons. The material sequenced was CD4+ or CD8+ T cells sorted from blood, taken in a trial of the OX40 agonist ivuxolimab. All receptors derive from an adult with an advanced solid tumor such as melanoma, head and neck, liver or kidney cancer.

A single count supports this clone. The V and J genes are TRBV9 and TRBJ2-3, with D uncertain. From germline, CDR1 is SGDLS and CDR2 YYNGEE. CDR3 length: 16 residues. The V gene lost 4 bases and the J gene lost 2 bases, with 17 bases spanning the gap. This chain's CDR3 is CASSPRVSLNTDTQYF. CDR3 sequence (DNA): TGTGCCAGCAGCCCCCGGGTCTCCTTAAACACAGATACGCAGTATTTT.

This rearrangement joins TRBV7-9 to TRBJ1-1; D call uncertain. V lost 4 bases and J 0 bases, leaving 12 bases between the germline ends. The CDR3 consists of 15 residues. CDR1 is SEHNR and CDR2 is FQNEAQ in the germline V gene (reference sequence). The CDR3 sequence is CASSSALAMNTEAFF. The CDR3, as DNA: TGTGCCAGCAGCTCGGCCCTAGCGATGAACACTGAAGCTTTCTTT.

The chain employs TRBV4-2 and TRBJ2-7; TRBD2 might be the D (5 bases). Trimming removed 0 bases from V and 2 bases from J, with 14 bases in between. CDR1 is LGHNA, CDR2 YNFKEQ, per germline. The CDR3 is 16 amino acids. The CDR3 bases are TGTGCCAGCAGCCAAGAGGGGTTGGACTGGACCTACGAGCAGTACTTC. As protein: CASSQEGLDWTYEQYF.

The chain employs TRBV7-9 and TRBJ1-1, with TRBD1 identical over 10 bases. The V and J ends lost 7 bases and 4 bases, in that order; junction bases with no gene match: 12. In germline, CDR1 is SEHNR, CDR2 FQNEAQ (reference sequence). The CDR3 is made up of 16 amino acids. CDR3 in DNA: TGTGCCAGCACCTCTGGGGGGACAGGGGTGAGCACTGAAGCTTTCTTT. This codes for CASTSGGTGVSTEAFF.

The chain links TRBV19 to TRBJ1-5, with TRBD1 identical over 11 bases. Germline assignment: CDR1 LNHDA and CDR2 SQIVND (reference sequence). V lost 9 bases and J lost 0; bases outside the gene matches: 4. CDR3 size: 15 residues. In nucleotides, the CDR3 is TGTGCCAGCGGACAGGGGGCCTATAGCAATCAGCCCCAGCATTTT. This translates into CASGQGAYSNQPQHF.

The rearrangement uses TRBV6-5 and TRBJ1-2, with D unresolved. The CDR3 has 14 amino acids. Germline CDR1 MNHEY, CDR2 SVGAGI. V was clipped by 6 bases and J by 2 bases, with 13 bases between them. The CDR3 DNA follows: TGTGCCAGCAGGCCCGATAGGCAAAACTATGGCTACACCTTC. Translating gives CASRPDRQNYGYTF.

This rearrangement joins TRBV5-1 to TRBJ2-7; D is unresolved. The V gene's germline CDR1 is SGHRS and CDR2 YFSETQ. The V and J ends lost 5 bases and 3 bases respectively, with 21 bases between them. The CDR3 is 16 residues long. The CDR3 region has the DNA TGCGCCAGCAGACCCGGTCGTTCCGAATCCTTCTACGAGCAGTACTTC. This encodes CASRPGRSESFYEQYF. Together with reference TRBV5-1 and TRBJ2-7, the CDR3 gives the full variable domain: KAGVTQTPRYLIKTRGQQVTLSCSPISGHRSVSWYQQTPGQGLQFLFEYFSETQRNKGNFPGRFSGRQFSNSRSEMNVSTLELGDSALYLCASRPGRSESFYEQYFGPGTRLTVT.

The chain has TRBV7-6 and TRBJ2-3; 10 nucleotides match TRBD2. J gave up 5 bases and V 2 bases, and 7 bases lay outside the gene matches. CDR3 size: 16 residues. Germline-derived CDR1 and CDR2 are SGHVS and FNYEAQ. DNA for the CDR3: TGTGCCAGCAGCTTACATCTAGCGGGGGTTGGAGATACGCAGTATTTT. Translation gives CASSLHLAGVGDTQYF.

V is TRBV10-3 and J is TRBJ1-2, with no clear D. V lost 3 bases to trimming and J lost 4 bases, with 9 bases between them. Germline-derived CDR1 and CDR2 are ENHRY and SYGVKD. The CDR3 totals 13 residues. The CDR3 protein is CAISDEPSYGYTF. The DNA of the CDR3 is TGTGCCATCAGTGACGAGCCCTCCTATGGCTACACCTTC.

The gene calls are TRBV7-6 and TRBJ2-5, with a tentative D call TRBD1 (5 bases). V was pared by 3 bases and J by 1 base, with 12 bases between. The CDR3 extends over 15 amino acids. Germline V gene lookup returns CDR1 SGHVS and CDR2 FNYEAQ. CDR3 loop: CASSFLLGVQETQYF. CDR3 DNA: TGTGCCAGCAGCTTCCTCCTAGGGGTCCAAGAGACCCAGTACTTC.

The chain couples TRBV30 to TRBJ1-1, with unresolved D. The CDR3 loop spans 13 amino acids. The germline V and J ends were trimmed by 4 bases and 4 bases, with 13 bases remaining between them. Germline assignment: CDR1 GTSNPN and CDR2 SVGIG (reference sequence). The CDR3 DNA is TGTGCCTGGACTGTTAGTTGGGGCACTGAAGCTTTCTTT. Protein sequence: CAWTVSWGTEAFF.

The chain carries TRBV27 and TRBJ1-5; TRBD1 is a possible D gene (6 bases). Germline V gene sequence: CDR1 MNHEY, CDR2 SMNVEV (reference sequence). This CDR3 contains 15 residues. Trimming shortened V by 3 bases and J by 3 bases, and 12 bases separated the two germline ends. CDR3 in amino acids: CASSFGGGFNQPQHF. As DNA, the CDR3 is TGTGCCAGCAGTTTTGGGGGCGGATTCAATCAGCCCCAGCATTTT.

The genes are TRBV2 and TRBJ2-3; TRBD2 might be the D (6 bases). V was cut by 5 bases and J by 2 bases, with 20 bases left in between. This CDR3 region has 17 residues. Germline CDR1 reads SNHLY; CDR2 reads FYNNEI. CDR3 nucleotides: TGTGCCAGCAGTTCCGGGACTTCAAGGGATAACACAGATACGCAGTATTTT. As protein: CASSSGTSRDNTDTQYF.

V and J are TRBV6-5 and TRBJ2-7; 8 positions match TRBD1. Germline trimming cut 2 bases from V and 2 bases from J; bases unmatched to any gene: 5. The CDR3 spans 15 residues. The germline CDR1 and CDR2 sequences are MNHEY and SVGAGI. In DNA form, the CDR3 reads TGTGCCAGCAGTTACCTCCCGGGACAGGCCTACGAGCAGTACTTC. It yields the protein CASSYLPGQAYEQYF.

The chain has TRBV19 and TRBJ1-5, with D possibly being TRBD1 (5 bases). V was shortened by 5 bases and J by 5 bases, with 16 bases between the two germline ends. The length of the CDR3 is 15 residues. Per the germline V gene, CDR1 is LNHDA and CDR2 is SQIVND (reference sequence). The CDR3 sequence is CASSGRGGDDQPQHF. The CDR3 DNA is TGTGCCAGTAGTGGGCGCGGGGGGGATGATCAGCCCCAGCATTTT.

This chain joins TRBV19 and TRBJ1-4; D is possibly TRBD1 (5 bases). Germline V CDR1 and CDR2: LNHDA, SQIVND (reference sequence). V was pared by 3 bases and J by 7 bases, with 15 bases between. The CDR3 sequence is 15 residues long. CDR3 sequence (DNA): TGTGCCAGTAGTATCCCCGAAGAAAGGGGTGAAAAACTGTTTTTT. This sequence encodes CASSIPEERGEKLFF.

In DNA, the CDR3 is TGTGCCAGCAGCTTAGTGGACGCCAATGAAAAACTGTTTTTT. It specifies CASSLVDANEKLFF. The chain links TRBV7-9 to TRBJ1-4; no clear D gene. Trimming took 1 base from V and 5 from J, leaving 8 bases between them. Per the germline V gene, CDR1 is SEHNR and CDR2 is FQNEAQ (reference sequence). This CDR3 is built from 14 residues.

CDR3 sequence: CASSEDLTVGYEQYF. The CDR3, as DNA: TGTGCCAGCAGTGAAGATCTGACGGTTGGTTACGAGCAGTACTTC. This chain joins TRBV2 and TRBJ2-5; D gene uncertain. The DNA end lines up better with TRBJ2-7; the J call may be wrong. The V gene's germline CDR1 is SNHLY and CDR2 FYNNEI. This CDR3 is 15 amino acids long.

The chain employs TRBV9 and TRBJ2-1; maybe TRBD1 (5 bases). The CDR3 is 12 residues long. Germline CDR1 is SGDLS and CDR2 is YYNGEE. With 3 bases removed from V and 9 bases from J, the gap between germline ends came to 10 bases. The CDR3 bases are TGTGCCAGCAGCGCAACAGGCCGTGAGCAGTTCTTC. Its protein product is CASSATGREQFF.

This clone was seen a handful of times. V and J are TRBV7-9 and TRBJ2-7, with D perhaps being TRBD1 or TRBD2 (6 bases each). Germline CDR1 reads SEHNR; CDR2 reads FQNEAQ (reference sequence). Trimming removed 5 bases from V and 5 bases from J, with 19 bases in between. CDR3 length equals 15 residues. In DNA form, the CDR3 reads TGTGCCAGCAGCGCCCCGATGGGGGGCATCGACGAGCAGTACTTC. Translating gives CASSAPMGGIDEQYF. The full variable domain, in which reference TRBV7-9 and TRBJ2-7 provide the parts outside the CDR3, is DTGVSQNPRHKITKRGQNVTFRCDPISEHNRLYWYRQTLGQGPEFLTYFQNEAQLEKSRLLSDRFSAERPKGSFSTLEIQRTEQGDSAMYLCASSAPMGGIDEQYFGPGTRLTVT.

The chain couples TRBV5-4 to TRBJ2-7, with D possibly being TRBD2 (7 bases). The V gene lost 2 bases and the J gene lost 0 bases, with 18 bases spanning the gap. The CDR3 is 17 residues long. The germline gives CDR1 SGHNT, CDR2 YYREEE (reference sequence). CDR3 bases: TGTGCCAGCAGCTTCGGCGTAGGGGGGGCCTTCTCCTACGAGCAGTACTTC. The encoded protein is CASSFGVGGAFSYEQYF.